The 6 T cell receptor beta chains presented below share a single source sample, sequenced in a study of blood T cell repertoires in COVID-19. Generated by immunoSEQ multiplex PCR, the TCRdb table keeps only in-frame clones and is missing some. This table holds about 280,000 clones, roughly 90% found once. The sample consisted of PBMCs or T cells enriched from blood (not recorded which). The source is a woman aged 60-70 years who had recovered from COVID-19.

The genes are TRBV6-1 and TRBJ1-1; no definite D call. The CDR3 loop spans 12 amino acids. The germline V and J ends were trimmed by 1 base and 6 bases, with 6 bases remaining between them. The germline CDR1 and CDR2 sequences are MNHNS and SASEGT. For the CDR3, the DNA is TGTGCCAGCAGTGAAGTGCGGCCTGAAGCTTTCTTT. It codes for CASSEVRPEAFF.

The chain has TRBV11-3 and TRBJ1-4, with TRBD1 as a possible D gene (6 bases). Germline V gene lookup returns CDR1 SGHNT and CDR2 YENEEA. This CDR3 contains 19 residues. Trimming pared 5 bases from V and 0 bases from J, leaving 22 bases between. The CDR3 DNA reads as TGTGCCAGCAGCCCGGTAGGGGGGGCCCCTTTTTCAACTAATGAAAAACTGTTTTTT. Residues: CASSPVGGAPFSTNEKLFF.

In its sample, this clone was seen a few times. The chain couples TRBV15 to TRBJ2-5, with TRBD1 identical over 8 bases. Unmatched junction bases numbered 4, after V lost 6 bases and J lost 7 bases. Germline V gene sequence: CDR1 LNHNV, CDR2 YYDKDF (reference sequence). The CDR3 runs to 12 residues. In nucleotides, the CDR3 is TGTGCCACCAGTCAGGACAGGGTGACCCAGTACTTC. Translated: CATSQDRVTQYF.

About this clone itself: At one end the junction does not follow the germline gene, possibly because of a read error. V and J are TRBV12-3 or TRBV12-4 and TRBJ2-1; TRBD1 is a possible D gene (5 bases). The CDR3 loop spans 13 amino acids. CDR3 in DNA: TGTGCCAGCAGTCCCACAGGTTACAATGCGCAGTTCTTC. This encodes CASSPTGYNAQFF.

The J gene is TRBJ1-3, the V gene TRBV11-3; 10 bases fit TRBD1. This CDR3 has 16 amino acids. The junction had 8 bases not matched to a gene; V was cut back by 5 bases and J by 4 bases. Germline V gene lookup returns CDR1 SGHNT and CDR2 YENEEA. Here the CDR3 DNA reads TGTGCCAGCAGCCTCCTCGACAGGGGGCAAGGAAACACCATATATTTT. It yields the protein CASSLLDRGQGNTIYF.

The rearrangement uses TRBV7-9 and TRBJ1-1; 7 nucleotides align to TRBD1. Germline CDR1 reads SEHNR; CDR2 reads FQNEAQ (reference sequence). The CDR3 is 15 residues long. The V and J ends lost 4 bases and 0 bases, in that order; junction bases with no gene match: 5. In DNA, the CDR3 is TGTGCCAGCAGCTGGGGACAGACTCTGAACACTGAAGCTTTCTTT. This translates into CASSWGQTLNTEAFF.